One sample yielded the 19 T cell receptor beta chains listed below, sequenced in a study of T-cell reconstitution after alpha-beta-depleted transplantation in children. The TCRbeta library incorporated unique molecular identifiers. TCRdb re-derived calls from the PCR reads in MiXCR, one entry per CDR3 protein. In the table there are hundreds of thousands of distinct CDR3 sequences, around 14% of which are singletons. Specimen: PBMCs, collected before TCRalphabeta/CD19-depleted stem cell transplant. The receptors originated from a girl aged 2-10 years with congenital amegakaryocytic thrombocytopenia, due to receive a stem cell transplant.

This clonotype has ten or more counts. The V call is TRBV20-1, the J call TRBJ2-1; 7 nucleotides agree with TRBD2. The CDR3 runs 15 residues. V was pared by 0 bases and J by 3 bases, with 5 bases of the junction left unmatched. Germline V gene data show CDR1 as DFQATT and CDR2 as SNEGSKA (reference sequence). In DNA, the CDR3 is TGCAGTGCTAGAGACACTAGCGCCGACTACAATGAGCAGTTCTTC. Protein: CSARDTSADYNEQFF.

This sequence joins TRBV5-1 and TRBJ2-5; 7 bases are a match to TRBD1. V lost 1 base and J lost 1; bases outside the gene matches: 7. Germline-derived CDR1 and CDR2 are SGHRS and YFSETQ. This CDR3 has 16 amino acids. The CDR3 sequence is CASSLRGHEIQETQYF. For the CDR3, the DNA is TGCGCCAGCAGCTTGAGGGGGCACGAGATCCAAGAGACCCAGTACTTC.

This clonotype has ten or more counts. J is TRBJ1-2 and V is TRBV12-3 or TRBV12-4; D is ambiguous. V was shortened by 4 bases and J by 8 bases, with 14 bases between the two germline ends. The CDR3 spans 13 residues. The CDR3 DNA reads TGTGCCAGCAGTTCTCGGGCAAATTTAGGCTACACCTTC. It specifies CASSSRANLGYTF.

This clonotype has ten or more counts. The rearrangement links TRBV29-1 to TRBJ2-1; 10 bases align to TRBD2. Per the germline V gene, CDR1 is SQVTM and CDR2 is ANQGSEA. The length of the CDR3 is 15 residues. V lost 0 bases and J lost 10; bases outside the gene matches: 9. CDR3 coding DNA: TGCAGCGTTGAAGATCCAGCGGGAGGGCCGAGGGAGCAGTTCTTC. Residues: CSVEDPAGGPREQFF.

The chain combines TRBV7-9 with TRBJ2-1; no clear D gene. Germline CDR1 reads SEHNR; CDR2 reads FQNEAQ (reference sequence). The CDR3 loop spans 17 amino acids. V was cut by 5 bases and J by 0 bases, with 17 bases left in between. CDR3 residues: CASSRQTSESSYNEQFF. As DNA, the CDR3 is TGTGCCAGCAGCCGTCAAACGAGCGAGAGCTCCTACAATGAGCAGTTCTTC.

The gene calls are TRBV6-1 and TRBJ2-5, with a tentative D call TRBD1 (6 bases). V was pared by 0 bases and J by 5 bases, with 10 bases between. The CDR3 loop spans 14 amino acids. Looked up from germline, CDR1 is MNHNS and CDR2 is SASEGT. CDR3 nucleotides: TGTGCCAGCAGTGAAGCCCCGAGGGGGGAGACCCAGTACTTC. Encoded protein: CASSEAPRGETQYF.

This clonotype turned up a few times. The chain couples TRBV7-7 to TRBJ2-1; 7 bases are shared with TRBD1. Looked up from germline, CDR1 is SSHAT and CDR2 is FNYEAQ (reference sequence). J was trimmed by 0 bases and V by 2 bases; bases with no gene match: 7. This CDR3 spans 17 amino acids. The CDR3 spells CASSLSAPGGSYNEQFF. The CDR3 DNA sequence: TGTGCCAGCAGCTTATCAGCCCCAGGGGGCTCCTACAATGAGCAGTTCTTC.

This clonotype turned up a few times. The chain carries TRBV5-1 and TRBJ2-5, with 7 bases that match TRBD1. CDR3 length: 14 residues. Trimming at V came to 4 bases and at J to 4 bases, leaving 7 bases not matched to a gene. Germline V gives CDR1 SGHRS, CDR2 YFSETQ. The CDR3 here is CASSPDRAGETQYF. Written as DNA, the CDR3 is TGCGCCAGCAGCCCTGACAGGGCTGGAGAGACCCAGTACTTC.

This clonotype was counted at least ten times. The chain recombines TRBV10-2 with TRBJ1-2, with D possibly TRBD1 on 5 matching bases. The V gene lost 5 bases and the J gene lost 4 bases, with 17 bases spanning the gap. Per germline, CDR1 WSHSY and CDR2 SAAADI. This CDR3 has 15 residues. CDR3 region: CASSLGVGLAYGYTF. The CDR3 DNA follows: TGCGCCAGCAGTCTAGGGGTGGGGTTGGCCTATGGCTACACCTTC.

The CDR3 protein is CASSFSPGGQGVSTDTQYF. The CDR3, as DNA: TGTGCCAGCAGCTTCTCTCCAGGGGGACAGGGCGTTAGCACAGATACGCAGTATTTT. This chain connects TRBV9 to TRBJ2-3, with 9 bases identical to TRBD1. The CDR3 extends over 19 amino acids. With V trimmed by 4 bases and J by 0 bases, 15 bases remained unmatched. Germline V gives CDR1 SGDLS, CDR2 YYNGEE.

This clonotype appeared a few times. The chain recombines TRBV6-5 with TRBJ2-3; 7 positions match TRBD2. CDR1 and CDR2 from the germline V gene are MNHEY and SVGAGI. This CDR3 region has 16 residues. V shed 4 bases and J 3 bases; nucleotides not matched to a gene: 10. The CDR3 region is CASSWSAGDATDTQYF. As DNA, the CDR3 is TGTGCCAGCAGTTGGTCGGCGGGAGATGCGACAGATACGCAGTATTTT.

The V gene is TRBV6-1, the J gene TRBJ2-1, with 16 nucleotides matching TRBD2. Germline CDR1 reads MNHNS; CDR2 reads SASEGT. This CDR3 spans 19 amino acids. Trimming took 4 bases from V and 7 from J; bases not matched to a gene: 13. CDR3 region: CASSAGLAGGPLLLNEQFF. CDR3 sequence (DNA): TGTGCCAGCAGTGCGGGACTAGCGGGAGGGCCTCTGCTGTTGAATGAGCAGTTCTTC.

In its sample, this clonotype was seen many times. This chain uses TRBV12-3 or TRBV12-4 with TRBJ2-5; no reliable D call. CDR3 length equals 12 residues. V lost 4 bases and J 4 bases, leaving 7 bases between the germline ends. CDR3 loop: CASSWEGETQYF. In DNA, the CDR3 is TGTGCCAGCAGTTGGGAAGGAGAGACCCAGTACTTC.

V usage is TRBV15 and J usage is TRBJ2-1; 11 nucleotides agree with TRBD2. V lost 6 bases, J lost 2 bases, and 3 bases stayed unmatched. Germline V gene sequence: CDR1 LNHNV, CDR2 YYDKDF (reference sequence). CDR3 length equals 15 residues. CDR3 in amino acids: CATRRLAGPYNEQFF. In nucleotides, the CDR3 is TGTGCCACCAGAAGACTAGCGGGACCCTACAATGAGCAGTTCTTC.

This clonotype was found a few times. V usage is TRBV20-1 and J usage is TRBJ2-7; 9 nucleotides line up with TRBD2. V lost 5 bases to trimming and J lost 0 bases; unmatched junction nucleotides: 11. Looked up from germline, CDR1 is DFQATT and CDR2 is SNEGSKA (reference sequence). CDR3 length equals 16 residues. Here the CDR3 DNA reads TGCAGTGCTCATTCCGGAACTAGCGGGTTCTCCTACGAGCAGTACTTC. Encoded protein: CSAHSGTSGFSYEQYF.

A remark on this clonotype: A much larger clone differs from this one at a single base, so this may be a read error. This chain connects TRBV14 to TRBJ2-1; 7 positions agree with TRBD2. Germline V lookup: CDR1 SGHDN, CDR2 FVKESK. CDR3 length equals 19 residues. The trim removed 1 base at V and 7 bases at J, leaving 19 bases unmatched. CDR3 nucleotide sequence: TGTGCCAGCAGCCAAGTCGCGGGGACTAAGACTAGCAGGAGGAATGAGCAGTTCTTC. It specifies CASSQVAGTKTSRRNEQFF.

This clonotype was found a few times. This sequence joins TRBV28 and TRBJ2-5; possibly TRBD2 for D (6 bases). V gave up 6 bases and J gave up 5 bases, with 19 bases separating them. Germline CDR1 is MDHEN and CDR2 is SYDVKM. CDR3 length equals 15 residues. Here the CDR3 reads CASRSETGDWETQYF. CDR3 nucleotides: TGTGCCAGCAGATCCGAGACGGGAGATTGGGAGACCCAGTACTTC.

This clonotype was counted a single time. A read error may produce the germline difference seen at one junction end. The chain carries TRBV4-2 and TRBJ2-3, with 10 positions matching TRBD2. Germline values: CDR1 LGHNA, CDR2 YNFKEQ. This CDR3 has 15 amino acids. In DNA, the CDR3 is TGTGCCAGCAGCTTACCTAGCGGGGGAGGAGATACGCAGTGTTTT. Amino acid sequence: CASSLPSGGGDTQCF.

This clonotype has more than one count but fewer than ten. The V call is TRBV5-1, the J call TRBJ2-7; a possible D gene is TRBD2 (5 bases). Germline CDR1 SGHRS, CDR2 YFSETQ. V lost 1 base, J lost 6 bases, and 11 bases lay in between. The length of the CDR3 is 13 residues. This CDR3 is CASSLWETGEQYF. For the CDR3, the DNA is TGCGCCAGCAGCTTGTGGGAGACGGGCGAGCAGTACTTC.